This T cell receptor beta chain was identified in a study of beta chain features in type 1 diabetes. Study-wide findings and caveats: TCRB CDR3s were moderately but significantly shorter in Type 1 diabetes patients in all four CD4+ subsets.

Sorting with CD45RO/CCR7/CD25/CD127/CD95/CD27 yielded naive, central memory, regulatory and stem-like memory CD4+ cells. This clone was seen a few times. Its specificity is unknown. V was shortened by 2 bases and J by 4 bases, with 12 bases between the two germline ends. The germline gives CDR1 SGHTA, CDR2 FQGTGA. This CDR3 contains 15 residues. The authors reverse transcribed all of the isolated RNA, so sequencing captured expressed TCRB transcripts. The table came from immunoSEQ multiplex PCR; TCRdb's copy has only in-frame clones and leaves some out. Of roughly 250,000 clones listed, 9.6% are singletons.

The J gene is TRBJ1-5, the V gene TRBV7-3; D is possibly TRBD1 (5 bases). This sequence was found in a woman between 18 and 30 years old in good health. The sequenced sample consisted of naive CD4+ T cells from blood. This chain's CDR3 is CASSLGAGPNQPQHF. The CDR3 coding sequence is TGTGCCAGCAGCTTAGGGGCCGGCCCGAATCAGCCCCAGCATTTT.